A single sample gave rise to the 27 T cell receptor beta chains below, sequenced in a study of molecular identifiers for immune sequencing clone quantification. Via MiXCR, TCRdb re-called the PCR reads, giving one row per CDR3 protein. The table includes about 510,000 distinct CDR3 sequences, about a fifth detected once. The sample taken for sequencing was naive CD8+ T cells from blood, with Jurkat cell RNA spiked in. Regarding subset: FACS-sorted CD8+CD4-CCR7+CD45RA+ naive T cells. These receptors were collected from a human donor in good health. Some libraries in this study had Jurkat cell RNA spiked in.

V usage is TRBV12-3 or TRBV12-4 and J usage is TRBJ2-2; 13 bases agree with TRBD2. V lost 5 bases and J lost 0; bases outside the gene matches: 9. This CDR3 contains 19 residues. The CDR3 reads CASSPYWTSGGANTGELFF. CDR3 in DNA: TGTGCCAGCAGTCCCTATTGGACTAGCGGGGGTGCGAACACCGGGGAGCTGTTTTTT.

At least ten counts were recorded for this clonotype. Here the CDR3 DNA reads TGTGCCAGCAGTTGGGGCTCCGATACGCAGTATTTT. Its protein product is CASSWGSDTQYF. V usage is TRBV7-9 and J usage is TRBJ2-3, with D possibly matching TRBD1 (5 bases). The germline CDR1 and CDR2 sequences are SEHNR and FQNEAQ (reference sequence). The CDR3 runs 12 residues. Deletions cut 6 bases from V and 6 bases from J, with 10 bases between.

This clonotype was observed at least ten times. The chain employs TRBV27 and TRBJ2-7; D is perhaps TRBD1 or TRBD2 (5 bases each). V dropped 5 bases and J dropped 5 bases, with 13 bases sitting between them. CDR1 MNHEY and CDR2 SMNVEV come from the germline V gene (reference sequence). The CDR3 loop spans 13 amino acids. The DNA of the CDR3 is TGTGCCAGCAGTGGTGTAGAGGGGAACGAGCAGTACTTC. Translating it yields CASSGVEGNEQYF.

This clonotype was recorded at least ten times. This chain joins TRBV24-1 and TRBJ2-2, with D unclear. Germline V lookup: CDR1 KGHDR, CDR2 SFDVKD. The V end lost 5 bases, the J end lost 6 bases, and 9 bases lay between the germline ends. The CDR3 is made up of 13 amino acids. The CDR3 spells CATSVSHPGELFF. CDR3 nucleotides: TGTGCCACCAGTGTAAGCCACCCCGGGGAGCTGTTTTTT.

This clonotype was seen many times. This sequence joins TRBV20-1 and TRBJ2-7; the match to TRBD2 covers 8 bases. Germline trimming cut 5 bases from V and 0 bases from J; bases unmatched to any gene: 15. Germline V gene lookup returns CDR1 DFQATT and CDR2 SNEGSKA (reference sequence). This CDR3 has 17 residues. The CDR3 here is CSAPKYRAGANSYEQYF. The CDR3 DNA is TGCAGTGCTCCAAAATACCGAGCGGGGGCCAACTCCTACGAGCAGTACTTC.

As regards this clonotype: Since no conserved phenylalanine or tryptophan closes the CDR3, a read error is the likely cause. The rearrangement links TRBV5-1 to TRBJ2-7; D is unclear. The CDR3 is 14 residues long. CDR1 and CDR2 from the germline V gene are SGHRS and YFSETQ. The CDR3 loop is CASSLGQSTYEQYI. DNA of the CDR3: TGCGCCAGTAGCTTGGGTCAATCTACCTACGAGCAGTACATC.

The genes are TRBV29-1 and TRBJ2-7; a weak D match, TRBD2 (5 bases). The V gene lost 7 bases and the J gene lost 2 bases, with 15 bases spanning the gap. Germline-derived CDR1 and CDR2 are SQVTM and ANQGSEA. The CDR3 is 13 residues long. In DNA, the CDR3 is TGCAGCGGTGTGGACGGACTGACCTACGAGCAGTACTTC. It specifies CSGVDGLTYEQYF.

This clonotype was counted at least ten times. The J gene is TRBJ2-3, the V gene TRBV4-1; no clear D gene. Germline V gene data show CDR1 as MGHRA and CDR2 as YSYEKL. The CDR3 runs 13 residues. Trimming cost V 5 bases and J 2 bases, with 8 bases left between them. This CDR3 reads CASSEPHTDTQYF. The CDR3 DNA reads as TGCGCCAGCAGCGAACCCCACACAGATACGCAGTATTTT.

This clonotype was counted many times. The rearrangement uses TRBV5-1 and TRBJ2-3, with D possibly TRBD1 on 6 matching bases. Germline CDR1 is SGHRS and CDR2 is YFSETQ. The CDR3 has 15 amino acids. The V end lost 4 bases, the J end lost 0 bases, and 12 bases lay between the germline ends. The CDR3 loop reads CASSTGQTSTDTQYF. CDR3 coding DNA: TGCGCCAGCAGCACAGGACAGACTAGCACAGATACGCAGTATTTT.

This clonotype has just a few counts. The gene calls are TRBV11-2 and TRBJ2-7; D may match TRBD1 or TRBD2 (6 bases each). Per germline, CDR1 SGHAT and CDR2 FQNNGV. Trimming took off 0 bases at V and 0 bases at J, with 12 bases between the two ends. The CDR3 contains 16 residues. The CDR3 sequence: CASSLDWGASSYEQYF. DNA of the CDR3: TGTGCCAGCAGCTTAGATTGGGGGGCCAGCTCCTACGAGCAGTACTTC.

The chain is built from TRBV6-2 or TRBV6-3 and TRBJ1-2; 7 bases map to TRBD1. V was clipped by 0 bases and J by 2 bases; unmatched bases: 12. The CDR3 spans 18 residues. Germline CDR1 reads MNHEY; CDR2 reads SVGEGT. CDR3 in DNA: TGTGCCAGCAGTTACTCGGAAGGGGGCGGACTCATGAACTATGGCTACACCTTC. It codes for CASSYSEGGGLMNYGYTF.

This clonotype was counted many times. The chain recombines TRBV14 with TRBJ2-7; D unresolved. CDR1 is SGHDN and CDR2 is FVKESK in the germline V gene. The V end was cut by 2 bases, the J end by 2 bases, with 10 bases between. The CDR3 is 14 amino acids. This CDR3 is CASSQRAPTYEQYF. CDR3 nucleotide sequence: TGTGCCAGCAGCCAACGGGCACCAACCTACGAGCAGTACTTC.

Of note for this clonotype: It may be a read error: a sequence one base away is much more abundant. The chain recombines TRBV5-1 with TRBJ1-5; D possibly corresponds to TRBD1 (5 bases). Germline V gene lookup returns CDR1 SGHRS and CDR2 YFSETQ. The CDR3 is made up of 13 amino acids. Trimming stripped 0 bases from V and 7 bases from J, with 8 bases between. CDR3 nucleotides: TGCGCCAGCAGCTTGGTGGGGCACCAGCCCCAGCATTTT. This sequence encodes CASSLVGHQPQHF.

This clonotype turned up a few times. In DNA, the CDR3 is TGTGCCAGCAGTGAAGTAAACAATAACTATGGCTACACCTTC. It codes for CASSEVNNNYGYTF. The J gene is TRBJ1-2, the V gene TRBV2; D unclear. Looked up from germline, CDR1 is SNHLY and CDR2 is FYNNEI. V lost 1 base and J 1 base, leaving 7 bases between the germline ends. The CDR3 contains 14 residues.

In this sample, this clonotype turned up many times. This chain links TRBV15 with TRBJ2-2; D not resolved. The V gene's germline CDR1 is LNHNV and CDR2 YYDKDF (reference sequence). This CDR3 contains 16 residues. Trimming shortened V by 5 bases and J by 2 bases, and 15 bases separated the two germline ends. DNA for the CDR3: TGTGCCACCAGCGAAAAAATAGACGAAAACACCGGGGAGCTGTTTTTT. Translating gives CATSEKIDENTGELFF.

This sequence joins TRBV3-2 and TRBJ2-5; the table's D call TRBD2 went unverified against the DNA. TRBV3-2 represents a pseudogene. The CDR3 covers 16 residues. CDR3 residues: CASSRLRLAPQETQYF. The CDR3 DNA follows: TGTGCCAGCAGCCGACTTCGACTAGCCCCCCAAGAGACCCAGTACTTC.

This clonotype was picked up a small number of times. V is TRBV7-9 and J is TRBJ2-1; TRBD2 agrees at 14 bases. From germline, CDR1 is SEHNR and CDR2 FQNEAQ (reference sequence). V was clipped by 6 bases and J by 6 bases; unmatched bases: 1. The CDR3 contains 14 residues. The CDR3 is CASRGLAGANEQFF. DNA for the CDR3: TGTGCCAGCAGGGGACTAGCGGGAGCCAATGAGCAGTTCTTC.

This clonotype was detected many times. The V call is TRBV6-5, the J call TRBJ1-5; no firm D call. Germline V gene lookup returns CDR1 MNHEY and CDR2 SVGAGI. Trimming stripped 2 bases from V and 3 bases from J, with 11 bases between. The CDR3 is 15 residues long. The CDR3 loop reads CASSYGSGPNQPQHF. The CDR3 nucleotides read TGTGCCAGCAGTTACGGGTCGGGTCCCAATCAGCCCCAGCATTTT.

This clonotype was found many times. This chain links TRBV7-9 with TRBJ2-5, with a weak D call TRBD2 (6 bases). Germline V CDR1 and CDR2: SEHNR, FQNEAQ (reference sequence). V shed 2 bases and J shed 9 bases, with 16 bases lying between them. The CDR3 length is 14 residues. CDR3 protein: CASSLRSSPGAQYF. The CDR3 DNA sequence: TGTGCCAGCAGCTTACGATCATCCCCGGGGGCCCAGTACTTC.

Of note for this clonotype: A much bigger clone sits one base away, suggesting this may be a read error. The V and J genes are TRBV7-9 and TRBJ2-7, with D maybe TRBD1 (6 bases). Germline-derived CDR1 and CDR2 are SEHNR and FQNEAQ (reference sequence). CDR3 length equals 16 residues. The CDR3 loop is CASSLASRGSSHEQYF. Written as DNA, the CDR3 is TGTGCCAGCAGCTTAGCGTCCAGGGGAAGCTCCCACGAGCAGTACTTC.

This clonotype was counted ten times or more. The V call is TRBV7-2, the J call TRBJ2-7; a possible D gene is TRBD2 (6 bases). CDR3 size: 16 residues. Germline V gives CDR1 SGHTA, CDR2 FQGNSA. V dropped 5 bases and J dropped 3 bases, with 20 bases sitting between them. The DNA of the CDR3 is TGTGCCAGCAGCCCCAAGTATAAGTCTAGCGACTACGAGCAGTACTTC. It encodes CASSPKYKSSDYEQYF.

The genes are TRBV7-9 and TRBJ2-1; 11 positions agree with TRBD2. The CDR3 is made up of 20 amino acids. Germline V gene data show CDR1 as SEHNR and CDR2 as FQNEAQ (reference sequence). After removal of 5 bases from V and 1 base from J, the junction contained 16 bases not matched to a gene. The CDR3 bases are TGTGCCAGCAGCAACCCAACGGGGACTAGCGGTCGGGGGTCCTACAATGAGCAGTTCTTC. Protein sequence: CASSNPTGTSGRGSYNEQFF.

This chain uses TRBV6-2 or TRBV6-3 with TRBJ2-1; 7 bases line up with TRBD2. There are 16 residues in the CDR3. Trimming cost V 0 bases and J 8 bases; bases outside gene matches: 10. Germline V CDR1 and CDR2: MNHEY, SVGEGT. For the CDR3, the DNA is TGTGCCAGCAGTTACTCCCTCCGGGAGGAGTTGGATGAGCAGTTCTTC. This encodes CASSYSLREELDEQFF.

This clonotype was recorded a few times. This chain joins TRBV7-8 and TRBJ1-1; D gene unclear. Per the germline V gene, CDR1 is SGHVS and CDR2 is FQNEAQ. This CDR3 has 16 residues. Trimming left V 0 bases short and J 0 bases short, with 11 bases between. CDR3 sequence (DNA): TGTGCCAGCAGCTTAGCAGGATTAAGCCTGAACACTGAAGCTTTCTTT. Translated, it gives CASSLAGLSLNTEAFF.

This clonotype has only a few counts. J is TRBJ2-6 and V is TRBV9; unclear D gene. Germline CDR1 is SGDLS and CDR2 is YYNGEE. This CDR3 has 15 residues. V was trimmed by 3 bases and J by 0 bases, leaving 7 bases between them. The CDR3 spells CASSATSSGANVLTF. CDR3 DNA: TGTGCCAGCAGCGCCACAAGCTCTGGGGCCAACGTCCTGACTTTC.

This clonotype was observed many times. This CDR3 reads CASSFPTASEQYF. CDR3 in DNA: TGTGCCAGCAGCTTTCCTACAGCCTCGGAGCAGTACTTC. The chain links TRBV7-9 to TRBJ2-7; D uncertain. The CDR3 length is 13 residues. Deletions cut 3 bases from V and 7 bases from J, with 13 bases between. CDR1 is SEHNR and CDR2 is FQNEAQ in the germline V gene (reference sequence).

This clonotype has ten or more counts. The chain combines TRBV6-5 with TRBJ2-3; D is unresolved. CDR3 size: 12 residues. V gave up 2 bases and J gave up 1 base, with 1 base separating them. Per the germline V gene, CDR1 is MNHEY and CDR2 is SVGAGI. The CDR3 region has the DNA TGTGCCAGCAGTTACGGCACAGATACGCAGTATTTT. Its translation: CASSYGTDTQYF.